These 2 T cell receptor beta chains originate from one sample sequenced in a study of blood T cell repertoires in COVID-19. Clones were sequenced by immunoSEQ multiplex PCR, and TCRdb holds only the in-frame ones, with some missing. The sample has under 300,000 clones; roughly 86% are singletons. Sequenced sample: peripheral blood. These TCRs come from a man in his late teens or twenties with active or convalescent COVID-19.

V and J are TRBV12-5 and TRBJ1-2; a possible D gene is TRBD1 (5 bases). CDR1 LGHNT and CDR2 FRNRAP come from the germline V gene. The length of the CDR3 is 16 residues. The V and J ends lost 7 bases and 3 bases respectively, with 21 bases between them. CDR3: CASVGPKFGGDYGYTF. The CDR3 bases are TGTGCTAGTGTTGGTCCGAAATTCGGGGGTGACTATGGCTACACCTTC.

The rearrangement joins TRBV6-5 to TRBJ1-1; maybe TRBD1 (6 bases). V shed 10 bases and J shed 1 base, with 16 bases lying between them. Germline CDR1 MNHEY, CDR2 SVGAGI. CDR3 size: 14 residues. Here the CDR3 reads CATGGGQTNTEAFF. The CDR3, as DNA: TGTGCCACGGGCGGGGGGCAGACGAACACTGAAGCTTTCTTT.